This T cell receptor (beta chain) was documented in a study of CD8+ T cells in alopecia areata. Noted treatment: oral pan-JAK inhibitor, 5-10 mg twice daily. Once RNA had been extracted, it was reverse transcribed into cDNA to act as the sequencing template. Profiling relied on immunoSEQ multiplex PCR, and the TCRdb table lists in-frame clones only, not all of them. Of 150,000 to 200,000 clones in the sample, roughly 60% were seen once. The input for sequencing was CD4+ T cells sorted from blood, taken at week 24, from a patient treated with tofacitinib. This clonotype was sampled from a human donor with alopecia areata.

Here the CDR3 DNA reads TGTGCCACCAGCAGAGATCAAGACCAGAAGCAGTTCTTC. This sequence encodes CATSRDQDQKQFF. The chain carries TRBV15 and TRBJ2-1; the D is unclear. Germline loops: CDR1 LNHNV, CDR2 YYDKDF (reference sequence). Trimming took 0 bases from V and 11 from J, leaving 11 bases between them. This CDR3 has 13 amino acids.